This TCR beta chain is drawn from a study of cytomegalovirus exposure and HLA in healthy donors. As for the study in general: The roughly 120 million unique TCR beta sequences, from about 179 million T cells, were found by an earlier analysis.

The PCR had 60 Vbeta and 13 Jbeta primers. Sequenced by immunoSEQ multiplex PCR; TCRdb stores in-frame clones only, minus some. The table records 130,000 or so clones, roughly two thirds of them present only once. Overall study results and limits: The study found most TCR sequences rare, yet found some public TCRs in many donors.

Worth noting for this clone: Its specificity is unknown.

The V gene's germline CDR1 is SGHNT and CDR2 YENEEA. The CDR3 totals 12 residues. Trimming pared 8 bases from V and 1 base from J, leaving 8 bases between. Material for sequencing was PBMCs. The rearrangement joins TRBV11-3 to TRBJ1-1; no definite D call. The TCR sequence derives from a male donor in good health and CMV-seronegative. The CDR3 spells CASGRGNTEAFF. Written as DNA, the CDR3 is TGTGCCAGCGGCCGGGGGAACACTGAAGCTTTCTTT.